These 24 T cell receptor beta chains originate from one sample sequenced in a study of cytomegalovirus exposure and HLA in healthy donors. Researchers ran the PCR with 60 Vbeta and 13 Jbeta primers. TCRdb's table, derived via immunoSEQ multiplex PCR, lists solely in-frame clones and lacks some. The sample holds 150,000 or so clones, around two thirds seen once. Sequencing input: PBMCs. The origin of the receptors is a man aged 25-40 years in good health and CMV-seropositive.

This chain joins TRBV27 and TRBJ2-7, with TRBD2 matching over 8 bases. The CDR3 is 15 residues long. V lost 4 bases and J lost 6; bases outside the gene matches: 11. Germline CDR1 is MNHEY and CDR2 is SMNVEV (reference sequence). Here the CDR3 DNA reads TGTGCCAGCAGTTACCCAAGCGGGAGTAACGGCGAGCAGTACTTC. Its protein is CASSYPSGSNGEQYF.

With respect to this clone: Its ends do not fully match the called genes, so a read error is possible. The chain recombines TRBV7-9 with TRBJ1-1; no clear D gene. This CDR3 region has 17 residues. The germline V gene has CDR1 SEHNR and CDR2 FQNEAQ (reference sequence). The DNA of the CDR3 is TGTTCCAGCAGCTTTTTCGTTTCAGACGACGCGAGGACTGAAGCTTTCTTT. Amino acids: CSSSFFVSDDARTEAFF.

The chain employs TRBV9 and TRBJ2-3, with 10 bases fitting TRBD2. The germline V gene encodes CDR1 SGDLS and CDR2 YYNGEE. The CDR3 runs 17 residues. After removal of 0 bases from V and 2 bases from J, the junction contained 6 bases not matched to a gene. Here the CDR3 reads CASSVGELAGVTDTQYF. CDR3 in DNA: TGTGCCAGCAGCGTAGGGGAGCTAGCGGGAGTCACAGATACGCAGTATTTT.

This sequence joins TRBV9 and TRBJ2-3, with D possibly being TRBD2 (6 bases). Looked up from germline, CDR1 is SGDLS and CDR2 is YYNGEE. Deletions cut 0 bases from V and 0 bases from J, with 23 bases between. This CDR3 has 20 residues. The CDR3, as DNA: TGTGCCAGCAGCGTAGTAGGGGACGGATCTCTAGCGACTAGCACAGATACGCAGTATTTT. It is translated as CASSVVGDGSLATSTDTQYF.

The chain joins TRBV2 to TRBJ2-7; 7 bases are shared with TRBD1. CDR1 and CDR2 from the germline V gene are SNHLY and FYNNEI. This CDR3 spans 14 amino acids. J was trimmed by 1 base and V by 7 bases; bases with no gene match: 7. The CDR3 loop is CASKREGASYEQYF. The DNA for the CDR3 is TGTGCCAGCAAGAGAGAGGGGGCTTCCTACGAGCAGTACTTC.

The chain links TRBV21-1 to TRBJ2-7; TRBD1 reflects the table's D call only, with no check against the DNA. TRBV21-1 is a pseudogene. The CDR3 length is 16 residues. The CDR3 sequence is CASSPLGQGPLFEQYF. CDR3 nucleotides: TGTGCCAGCAGCCCCCTGGGACAGGGCCCCCTCTTCGAGCAGTACTTC.

The J gene is TRBJ2-2, the V gene TRBV29-1, with 9 bases aligning to TRBD2. Germline assignment: CDR1 SQVTM and CDR2 ANQGSEA. The CDR3 spans 15 residues. V gave up 3 bases and J gave up 1 base; unmatched junction bases: 3. DNA of the CDR3: TGCAGCGTTGACGCGGGAGGGGGGAACACCGGGGAGCTGTTTTTT. Protein product: CSVDAGGGNTGELFF.

The J gene is TRBJ1-5, the V gene TRBV2, with 7 nucleotides matching TRBD1. CDR3 size: 14 residues. J gave up 9 bases and V 7 bases, and 12 bases lay outside the gene matches. Germline loops: CDR1 SNHLY, CDR2 FYNNEI. As DNA, the CDR3 is TGTGCCAGCAATTACGACAGGGCCAGCACGCCCCAGCATTTT. Protein product: CASNYDRASTPQHF.

The chain uses TRBV7-9 and TRBJ2-7; no definite D call. CDR3 length equals 11 residues. The germline V gene encodes CDR1 SEHNR and CDR2 FQNEAQ (reference sequence). With 5 bases removed from V and 7 bases from J, the gap between germline ends came to 9 bases. The CDR3 region has the DNA TGTGCCAGCAGCCTTACATTAGAGCAGTACTTC. Amino acids: CASSLTLEQYF. Supplemented by reference TRBV7-9 and TRBJ2-7, the full variable domain reads DTGVSQNPRHKITKRGQNVTFRCDPISEHNRLYWYRQTLGQGPEFLTYFQNEAQLEKSRLLSDRFSAERPKGSFSTLEIQRTEQGDSAMYLCASSLTLEQYFGPGTRLTVT.

This sequence joins TRBV5-1 and TRBJ1-3, with unresolved D. The CDR3 has 16 amino acids. Trimming stripped 1 base from V and 0 bases from J, with 11 bases between. Germline CDR1 reads SGHRS; CDR2 reads YFSETQ. This CDR3 reads CASSLQSVLSGNTIYF. The CDR3 DNA sequence: TGCGCCAGCAGCTTGCAATCAGTGCTCTCTGGAAACACCATATATTTT. Variable domain in full (rest from reference TRBV5-1 and TRBJ1-3): KAGVTQTPRYLIKTRGQQVTLSCSPISGHRSVSWYQQTPGQGLQFLFEYFSETQRNKGNFPGRFSGRQFSNSRSEMNVSTLELGDSALYLCASSLQSVLSGNTIYFGEGSWLTVV.

The V gene is TRBV6-5, the J gene TRBJ2-5, with D tentatively TRBD1 (6 bases). The ends were cut back, 7 bases at V and 4 bases at J, with 13 bases in the middle. The CDR3 has 13 amino acids. Looked up from germline, CDR1 is MNHEY and CDR2 is SVGAGI. The CDR3 DNA follows: TGTGCCAGCACTCCAACAGGGTCAGAGACCCAGTACTTC. This gives the protein CASTPTGSETQYF.

The sample holds a few counts of this clone. This chain links TRBV30 with TRBJ1-2; the D gene is possibly TRBD1 (5 bases). This CDR3 spans 13 amino acids. Germline loops: CDR1 GTSNPN, CDR2 SVGIG (reference sequence). V was cut by 1 base and J by 8 bases, with 14 bases left in between. CDR3 loop: CAWSEVQGGGYTF. In DNA, the CDR3 is TGTGCCTGGAGTGAGGTTCAGGGAGGAGGCTACACCTTC.

The chain recombines TRBV6-1 with TRBJ2-4, with TRBD2 matching 9 bases. From germline, CDR1 is MNHNS and CDR2 SASEGT. The trim removed 8 bases at V and 0 bases at J, leaving 5 bases unmatched. This CDR3 spans 15 amino acids. The CDR3 sequence is CASGSGSGAKNIQYF. As DNA, the CDR3 is TGTGCCAGCGGTAGCGGGAGTGGAGCCAAAAACATTCAGTACTTC.

This clone came up once. The chain carries TRBV11-3 and TRBJ2-1, with 13 nucleotides matching TRBD2. The ends lost 6 bases at V and 0 bases at J; junction bases unmatched: 11. Germline lookup yields CDR1 SGHNT and CDR2 YENEEA. CDR3 length: 19 residues. For the CDR3, the DNA is TGTGCCAGCAGTCACCGATCGGGACTAGCGGGAAGCTCCTACAATGAGCAGTTCTTC. Protein sequence: CASSHRSGLAGSSYNEQFF.

The V call is TRBV19, the J call TRBJ1-5; TRBD1 aligns across 7 bases. This CDR3 region has 14 residues. CDR1 LNHDA and CDR2 SQIVND come from the germline V gene (reference sequence). V lost 7 bases, J lost 1 base, and 4 bases stayed unmatched. The CDR3 region has the DNA TGTGCCAGTACCCGGGACAGAAGCAATCAGCCCCAGCATTTT. Protein product: CASTRDRSNQPQHF.

This rearrangement joins TRBV11-2 to TRBJ2-7, with 7 bases that match TRBD1. Trimming cost V 4 bases and J 2 bases; bases outside gene matches: 5. This CDR3 comprises 14 residues. Germline V gene lookup returns CDR1 SGHAT and CDR2 FQNNGV. The chain's CDR3 is CASSWDRQAYEQYF. CDR3 nucleotides: TGTGCCAGCAGCTGGGACAGACAAGCCTACGAGCAGTACTTC.

The J gene is TRBJ2-1, the V gene TRBV29-1; 12 nucleotides agree with TRBD2. The CDR3 has 15 amino acids. Germline-derived CDR1 and CDR2 are SQVTM and ANQGSEA. J was trimmed by 10 bases and V by 4 bases; bases with no gene match: 11. The CDR3 region has the DNA TGCAGCGTTGCAGGAAGACTAGCGGGAGCGGGAGAGCAGTTCTTC. This encodes CSVAGRLAGAGEQFF.

The chain joins TRBV6-6 to TRBJ2-5; D is unclear. The DNA matches TRBJ2-7 better at its end, which makes the J call doubtful. The CDR3 runs to 13 residues. Germline loops: CDR1 MNHNY, CDR2 SVGAGI (reference sequence). The CDR3 reads CASSYEYPYEQYF. For the CDR3, the DNA is TGTGCCAGCAGTTACGAGTACCCCTACGAGCAGTACTTC.

Concerning this clone itself: One junction end disagrees with the germline gene, perhaps due to a read error. The rearrangement joins TRBV7-8 to TRBJ2-7; TRBD2 agrees at 7 bases. The CDR3 is made up of 14 amino acids. The germline V gene has CDR1 SGHVS and CDR2 FQNEAQ. CDR3 in DNA: TGTGCCAGCAGCGTAGCTAGCGGAAACTACGAGCAGTACTTC. It yields the protein CASSVASGNYEQYF.

This clone was counted a few times. This chain uses TRBV27 with TRBJ1-1; maybe TRBD1 (6 bases). Trimming left V 7 bases short and J 8 bases short, with 14 bases between. CDR3 length: 12 residues. CDR1 is MNHEY, CDR2 SMNVEV, per germline (reference sequence). Here the CDR3 reads CASTSGGGEAFF. The CDR3 coding sequence is TGTGCCAGCACCTCGGGGGGCGGCGAAGCTTTCTTT.

This sequence joins TRBV7-2 and TRBJ2-5; D might be TRBD2 (5 bases). V was trimmed by 4 bases and J by 1 base, leaving 10 bases between them. The germline V gene has CDR1 SGHTA and CDR2 FQGNSA. This CDR3 region has 14 residues. The CDR3 DNA follows: TGTGCCAGCAGCTCCGCACGGGGCCAAGAGACCCAGTACTTC. Residues: CASSSARGQETQYF.

V gene TRBV10-3 combines with J gene TRBJ1-1; perhaps TRBD1 as D (5 bases). The CDR3 is 13 amino acids. V dropped 8 bases and J dropped 3 bases, with 13 bases sitting between them. Germline CDR1 and CDR2: ENHRY and SYGVKD. The CDR3 reads CAISLGGDTEAFF. The DNA for the CDR3 is TGTGCCATCTCCCTCGGGGGGGACACTGAAGCTTTCTTT.

This chain links TRBV4-1 with TRBJ2-1; D might be TRBD2 (6 bases). Germline V gene lookup returns CDR1 MGHRA and CDR2 YSYEKL. This CDR3 spans 14 amino acids. With 0 bases removed from V and 9 bases from J, the gap between germline ends came to 12 bases. CDR3 amino acids: CASSQEGQGGEQFF. CDR3 DNA: TGCGCCAGCAGCCAAGAAGGTCAGGGAGGTGAGCAGTTCTTC.

V is TRBV7-3 and J is TRBJ2-7, with D tentatively TRBD1 (5 bases). The V and J ends lost 2 bases and 0 bases respectively, with 11 bases between them. This CDR3 region has 15 residues. CDR1 is SGHTA, CDR2 FQGTGA, per germline. CDR3 residues: CASSLDATGSYEQYF. The DNA of the CDR3 is TGTGCCAGCAGCTTAGATGCAACAGGCTCCTACGAGCAGTACTTC.